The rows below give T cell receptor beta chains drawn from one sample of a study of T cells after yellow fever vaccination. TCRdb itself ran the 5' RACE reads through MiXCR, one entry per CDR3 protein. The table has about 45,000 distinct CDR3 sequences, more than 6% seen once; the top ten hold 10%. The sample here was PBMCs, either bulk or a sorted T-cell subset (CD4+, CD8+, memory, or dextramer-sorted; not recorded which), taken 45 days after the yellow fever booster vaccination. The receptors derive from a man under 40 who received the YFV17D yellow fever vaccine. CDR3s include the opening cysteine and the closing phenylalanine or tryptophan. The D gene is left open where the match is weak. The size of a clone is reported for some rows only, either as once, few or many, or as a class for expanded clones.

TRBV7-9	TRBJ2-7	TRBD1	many	TGTGCCAGCAGTCCTTATACAGGGGCCCGTCGCTACGAGCAGTACTTC	CASSPYTGARRYEQYF
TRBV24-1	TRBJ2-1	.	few	TGTGCCCCCGATGGGCCTGAGCGGAGCTCCTACAATGAGCAGTTCTTC	CAPDGPERSSYNEQFF
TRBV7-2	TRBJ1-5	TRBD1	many	TGTGCCAGCAGCCCTCGGACAGGGGGCGATCAGCCCCAGCATTTT	CASSPRTGGDQPQHF
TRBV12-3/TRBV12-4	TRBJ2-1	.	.	TGTGCCAGCAGCCCGGCCCTGGTGGCTGAGCAGTTCTTC	CASSPALVAEQFF
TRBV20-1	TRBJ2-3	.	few	TGCAGTGCCGAGGACGCCGGCGTCGGCACAGATACGCAGTATTTT	CSAEDAGVGTDTQYF
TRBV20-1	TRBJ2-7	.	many	TGCAGTGCTAGAGATAGGGTATCCTACGAGCAGTACTTC	CSARDRVSYEQYF
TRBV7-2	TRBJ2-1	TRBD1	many	TGTGCCAGCAGCTCGGACAGGGGGTTGTACAATGAGCAGTTCTTC	CASSSDRGLYNEQFF
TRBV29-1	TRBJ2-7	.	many	TGCAGCGTTTCCCAGGGAATTGAGTACGAGCAGTACTTC	CSVSQGIEYEQYF
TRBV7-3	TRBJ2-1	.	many	TGTGCCAGCAGCTTGACTAACTACAATGAGCAGTTCTTC	CASSLTNYNEQFF
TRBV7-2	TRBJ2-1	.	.	TGTGCCAGCAGCCCGGGTGATCCTTCCTACAATGAGCAGTTCTTC	CASSPGDPSYNEQFF
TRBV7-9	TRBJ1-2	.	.	TGTGCCAGCAGCTTAACGGACAGAGATCTGTATGGCTACACCTTC	CASSLTDRDLYGYTF
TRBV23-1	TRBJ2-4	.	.	TGCGCCAGCAGTCCGGCCATTTGCATAACAAAACTAGCCAAAAACATTCAGTACTTC	CASSPAICITKLAKNIQYF
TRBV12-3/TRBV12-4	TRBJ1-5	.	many	TGTGCCAGCAGTTTAACAGGAGATCAGCCCCAGCATTTT	CASSLTGDQPQHF
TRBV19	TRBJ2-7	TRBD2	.	TGTGCCAGTAGGCCGGGACTAGCGGGCTACGAGCAGTACTTC	CASRPGLAGYEQYF
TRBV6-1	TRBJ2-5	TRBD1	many	TGTGCCAGCAGCTCCGGCCCCCGACAGGGTGTAGAGACCCAGTACTTC	CASSSGPRQGVETQYF
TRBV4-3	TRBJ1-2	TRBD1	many	TGCGCCAGCAGCCACGGGGAGGGACAGCTCTACACCTTC	CASSHGEGQLYTF
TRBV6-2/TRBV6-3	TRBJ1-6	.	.	TGTGCCAGCAGCCCCGGCACGGGGAATTCACCCCTCCACTTT	CASSPGTGNSPLHF
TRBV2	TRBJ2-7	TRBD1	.	TGTGCCAGCAGACGACAGGGTACCGGCGAGCAGTACTTC	CASRRQGTGEQYF
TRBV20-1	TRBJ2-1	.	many	TGCAGTGCCACAAAGCCCGGGACCTCCTACAATGAGCAGTTCTTC	CSATKPGTSYNEQFF
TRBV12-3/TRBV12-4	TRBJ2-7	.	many	TGTGCCAGCAGGCTGGGGGTCTACGAGCAGTACTTC	CASRLGVYEQYF
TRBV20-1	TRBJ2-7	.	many	TGCAGTGCTAGAGTACTAGGCTACGAGCAGTACTTC	CSARVLGYEQYF
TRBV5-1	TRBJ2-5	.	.	TGCGCCAGCAGCTTCAACGGGCCCCAAGAGACCCAGTACTTC	CASSFNGPQETQYF
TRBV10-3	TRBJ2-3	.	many	TGTGCCATCAGTGGCCGGGACAACACAGATACGCAGTATTTT	CAISGRDNTDTQYF
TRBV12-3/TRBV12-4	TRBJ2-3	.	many	TGTGCCAGCAGTTTAGCGTTAGGGGATACGCAGTATTTT	CASSLALGDTQYF
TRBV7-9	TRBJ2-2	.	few	TGTGCCAGCACCAACCCGGCGGGCACCGGGGAGCTGTTTTTT	CASTNPAGTGELFF
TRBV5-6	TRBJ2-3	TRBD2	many	TGTGCCAGCAGTCGGAGGACTAGCGGATACACAGATACGCAGTATTTT	CASSRRTSGYTDTQYF
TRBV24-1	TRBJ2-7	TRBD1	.	TGTGCCACCAGTGACCCCGGGACAGGGACCTACGAGCAGTACTTC	CATSDPGTGTYEQYF
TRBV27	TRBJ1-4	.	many	TGTGCCAGCAGTTTCAATGGAGGGGAGTTTGAAAAACTGTTTTTT	CASSFNGGEFEKLFF
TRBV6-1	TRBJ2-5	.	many	TGTGCCAGCAGCCCGCGAGCAGGCCAAGAGACCCAGTACTTC	CASSPRAGQETQYF
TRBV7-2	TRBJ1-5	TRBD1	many	TGTGCCAGCCGGGGGACAGGGAGGACTCAGCCCCAGCATTTT	CASRGTGRTQPQHF
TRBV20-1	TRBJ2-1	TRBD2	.	TGCAGTGCAGGGGGACTAGCGGGAGAAATAGGGTACAATGAGCAGTTCTTC	CSAGGLAGEIGYNEQFF
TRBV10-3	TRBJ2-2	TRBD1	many	TGTGCCACCTCCTCGACAGGGGGCGAATCTCGCACCGGGGAGCTGTTTTTT	CATSSTGGESRTGELFF
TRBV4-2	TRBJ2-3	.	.	TGTGCCAGCAGCCAAGGAGGGACTCTCACAGATACGCAGTATTTT	CASSQGGTLTDTQYF
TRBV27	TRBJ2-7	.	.	TGTGCCAGCAGTTTTCGTCCAGACTACGAGCAGTACTTC	CASSFRPDYEQYF
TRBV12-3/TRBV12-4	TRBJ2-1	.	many	TGTGCCAGCAGCCCCTGGTCGGGTGAGCAGTTCTTC	CASSPWSGEQFF
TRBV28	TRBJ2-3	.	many	TGTGCCAGCAGTTCGATTGGACAGAGTAGCACAGATACGCAGTATTTT	CASSSIGQSSTDTQYF
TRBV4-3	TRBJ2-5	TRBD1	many	TGCGCCAGCAGCCAAGGACAGGGGGGCAGAACCCAGTACTTC	CASSQGQGGRTQYF
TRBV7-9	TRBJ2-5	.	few	TGTGCCAGCATGTGGGAAGGAGAGACCCAGTACTTC	CASMWEGETQYF
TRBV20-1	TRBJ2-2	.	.	TGCAGTGCTAGAGTAGGGAGCACCGACACCGGGGAGCTGTTTTTT	CSARVGSTDTGELFF
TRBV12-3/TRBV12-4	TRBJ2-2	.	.	TGTGCCAGCAGCCCCGGATCAGTGACCGGGGAGCTGTTTTTT	CASSPGSVTGELFF
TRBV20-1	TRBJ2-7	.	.	TGCAGTGCTAGGGCTTCCCTCGGATACTACGAGCAGTACTTC	CSARASLGYYEQYF
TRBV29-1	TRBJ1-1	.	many	TGCAGCGTTTTCCTGGGCCCCCAGAACACTGAAGCTTTCTTT	CSVFLGPQNTEAFF